A single sample is the source of the 15 T cell receptor beta chains below, sequenced in a study of shared clonotypes between healthy human individuals. The assay was immunoSEQ multiplex PCR, and TCRdb's table has in-frame clones only and misses some. The table has about 2 million clones, over 85% seen once; the top ten hold about 1.1%. CD45RO-negative, CCR7-selected cells formed the naive CD8 fraction, which excluded terminally differentiated effector memory CD45RA+ cells. The specimen was naive CD8+ T cells sorted from blood. These TCRs come from a man younger than 35 in good health.

The chain joins TRBV28 to TRBJ2-3, with 10 bases identical to TRBD2. Germline lookup yields CDR1 MDHEN and CDR2 SYDVKM. Unmatched junction bases numbered 3, after V lost 2 bases and J lost 4 bases. The CDR3 contains 15 residues. The CDR3 spells CASSLLAGVPDTQYF. The CDR3 nucleotides are TGTGCCAGCAGTTTACTAGCGGGGGTTCCAGATACGCAGTATTTT.

This clone has ten or more counts. The V call is TRBV25-1, the J call TRBJ1-1; 9 bases are a match to TRBD1. V trimming: 6 bases; J trimming: 3 bases; junction bases outside the gene matches: 5. CDR3 length: 14 residues. From germline, CDR1 is MGHDK and CDR2 SYGVNS. Here the CDR3 DNA reads TGTGCCAGCAGGAATACAGGGGGCGACACTGAAGCTTTCTTT. Translating gives CASRNTGGDTEAFF.

The rearrangement uses TRBV7-6 and TRBJ1-2, with D possibly TRBD1 on 5 matching bases. The ends were cut back, 4 bases at V and 9 bases at J, with 12 bases in the middle. The CDR3 runs to 12 residues. Germline-derived CDR1 and CDR2 are SGHVS and FNYEAQ. The CDR3, as DNA: TGTGCCAGCAGCTCAGAGCCGGGACGCTACACCTTC. Protein sequence: CASSSEPGRYTF.

The chain couples TRBV5-1 to TRBJ2-1, with D perhaps matching TRBD1 (6 bases). This CDR3 spans 14 amino acids. In germline, CDR1 is SGHRS, CDR2 YFSETQ. V was pared by 5 bases and J by 3 bases, with 12 bases between. The CDR3 loop is CASRTDRNYNEQFF. CDR3 sequence (DNA): TGCGCCAGCAGAACGGACAGAAACTACAATGAGCAGTTCTTC.

V usage is TRBV27 and J usage is TRBJ2-7; 10 positions agree with TRBD1. Germline V gene lookup returns CDR1 MNHEY and CDR2 SMNVEV (reference sequence). Unmatched junction bases numbered 7, after V lost 6 bases and J lost 2 bases. The CDR3 spans 15 residues. The CDR3 is CASSDRDRGPYEQYF. CDR3 sequence (DNA): TGTGCCAGCAGCGACCGGGACAGGGGTCCCTACGAGCAGTACTTC.

This clone has just a few counts. The chain combines TRBV19 with TRBJ1-1; possible D gene TRBD1, 6 bases. V lost 7 bases and J lost 0, with 12 bases in between. The CDR3 has 14 amino acids. The V gene's germline CDR1 is LNHDA and CDR2 SQIVND (reference sequence). CDR3 coding DNA: TGTGCCAGTACCCAAGGGACACTGAACACTGAAGCTTTCTTT. It encodes CASTQGTLNTEAFF.

V is TRBV5-1 and J is TRBJ2-7, with 9 bases lining up with TRBD1. CDR1 is SGHRS, CDR2 YFSETQ, per germline. V gave up 4 bases and J gave up 7 bases; unmatched junction bases: 9. This CDR3 is 14 amino acids long. CDR3 nucleotides: TGCGCCAGCAGCCAGGACAGGGGCCGTGGGGAGCAGTACTTC. Protein product: CASSQDRGRGEQYF.

The chain has TRBV6-5 and TRBJ1-1, with D perhaps matching TRBD1 (5 bases). Germline V gene sequence: CDR1 MNHEY, CDR2 SVGAGI. Trimming cost V 0 bases and J 11 bases, with 13 bases left between them. CDR3 length: 13 residues. CDR3 loop: CASSYSSGVRAFF. DNA for the CDR3: TGTGCCAGCAGTTACTCGTCGGGGGTGAGGGCTTTCTTT.

J is TRBJ1-3 and V is TRBV30; D not certain. This CDR3 is 13 amino acids long. Germline V CDR1 and CDR2: GTSNPN, SVGIG (reference sequence). Trimming took off 4 bases at V and 4 bases at J, with 11 bases between the two ends. The CDR3 is CAWTTEGGNTIYF. In DNA, the CDR3 is TGTGCCTGGACTACAGAGGGAGGAAACACCATATATTTT.

This sequence joins TRBV10-3 and TRBJ2-1, with TRBD2 matching 10 bases. The CDR3 sequence is 16 residues long. V lost 3 bases and J lost 4; bases outside the gene matches: 6. Germline loops: CDR1 ENHRY, CDR2 SYGVKD. This CDR3 is CAISEAAGGRYNEQFF. The CDR3 DNA follows: TGTGCCATCAGTGAAGCAGCGGGGGGGCGGTACAATGAGCAGTTCTTC.

On this clone itself: The sample has other DNA sequences that encode this CDR3 too. The chain's CDR3 is CSVVGHEQFF. Written as DNA, the CDR3 is TGCAGCGTTGTAGGCCATGAGCAGTTCTTC. This chain joins TRBV29-1 and TRBJ2-1; D ambiguous. Trimming shortened V by 4 bases and J by 8 bases, and 6 bases separated the two germline ends. The CDR3 contains 10 residues. CDR1 and CDR2 (germline): SQVTM, ANQGSEA.

V and J are TRBV2 and TRBJ1-4; D unclear. V lost 8 bases to trimming and J lost 0 bases, with 13 bases between them. This CDR3 is 15 amino acids long. The V gene's germline CDR1 is SNHLY and CDR2 FYNNEI. The CDR3 region is CASQEVTATNEKLFF. The CDR3 DNA follows: TGTGCCAGCCAGGAAGTAACTGCAACTAATGAAAAACTGTTTTTT.

CDR3: CASSQVLNTEAFF. The CDR3 nucleotides read TGTGCCAGCAGCCAAGTTTTGAACACTGAAGCTTTCTTT. The rearrangement uses TRBV14 and TRBJ1-1; D unclear. Trimming cost V 1 base and J 0 bases, with 3 bases left between them. The CDR3 length is 13 residues. Germline V gene sequence: CDR1 SGHDN, CDR2 FVKESK.

Comment on this clone: A read error may produce the germline difference seen at one junction end. V and J are TRBV7-7 and TRBJ2-1, with 7 nucleotides matching TRBD1. The CDR3 extends over 15 amino acids. Germline assignment: CDR1 SSHAT and CDR2 FNYEAQ (reference sequence). CDR3 in amino acids: CASSPTDRPTNEQFF. In DNA form, the CDR3 reads TGTGCTAGCAGCCCAACGGACAGGCCCACGAATGAGCAGTTCTTC. The entire variable domain, with the rest obtained from reference TRBV7-7 and TRBJ2-1, is as follows: GAGVSQSPRYKVTKRGQDVTLRCDPISSHATLYWYQQALGQGPEFLTYFNYEAQPDKSGLPSDRFSAERPEGSISTLTIQRTEQRDSAMYRCASSPTDRPTNEQFFGPGTRLTVL.

This clone was counted once. The V call is TRBV7-9, the J call TRBJ1-5, with D possibly TRBD1 on 5 matching bases. There are 13 residues in the CDR3. CDR1 and CDR2 from the germline V gene are SEHNR and FQNEAQ (reference sequence). Trimming took 5 bases from V and 6 from J, leaving 11 bases between them. The CDR3 DNA is TGTGCCAGCAGCGGGGACCTTAGTCAGCCCCAGCATTTT. Translating it yields CASSGDLSQPQHF.